Each of the 12 T cell receptor beta chains below was sequenced from the same sample in a study of T-cell reconstitution after alpha-beta-depleted transplantation in children. Unique molecular identifiers were incorporated into the prepared TCRbeta library. Each CDR3 protein is one row after TCRdb ran MiXCR on the PCR reads. The data contain roughly 220,000 distinct CDR3 sequences, 7.5% to 9.5% of them singletons. The starting material was PBMCs, mostly from graft donor cells, obtained 360 days after TCRalphabeta/CD19-depleted stem cell transplant. The receptors derive from a male patient aged 2 to 10 who had a stem cell transplant for acute myeloid leukemia, so the T cells may come from the graft donor.

Many counts were recorded for this clonotype. The chain joins TRBV6-5 to TRBJ1-4; maybe TRBD1 (5 bases). CDR3 size: 13 residues. Germline V CDR1 and CDR2: MNHEY, SVGAGI. The V gene lost 4 bases and the J gene lost 8 bases, with 11 bases spanning the gap. This chain's CDR3 is CASSFGTAEKLFF. The CDR3 DNA is TGTGCCAGCAGTTTCGGGACCGCCGAAAAACTGTTTTTT.

The CDR3 loop reads CSAPQGLSNQPQHF. The CDR3 DNA reads TGCAGTGCACCACAGGGTCTTAGCAATCAGCCCCAGCATTTT. V usage is TRBV20-1 and J usage is TRBJ1-5, with D perhaps matching TRBD1 (6 bases). V shed 6 bases and J shed 0 bases, with 12 bases lying between them. Germline loops: CDR1 DFQATT, CDR2 SNEGSKA (reference sequence). This CDR3 has 14 amino acids.

This clonotype was counted ten times or more. The V and J genes are TRBV29-1 and TRBJ2-6; TRBD1 is a possible D gene (6 bases). Germline V gene lookup returns CDR1 SQVTM and CDR2 ANQGSEA. Trimming shortened V by 7 bases and J by 0 bases, and 10 bases separated the two germline ends. The CDR3 covers 14 residues. CDR3 nucleotide sequence: TGCAGCGCCAGGGGCTCCTCTGGGGCCAACGTCCTGACTTTC. Protein: CSARGSSGANVLTF.

J is TRBJ2-1 and V is TRBV7-3; TRBD2 matches at 14 bases. Germline values: CDR1 SGHTA, CDR2 FQGTGA. The CDR3 has 20 residues. J lost 0 bases, V lost 4 bases, and 11 bases had no gene match. The CDR3 sequence: CASSYPTGTSGSSSYNEQFF. CDR3 DNA: TGTGCCAGCAGCTACCCGACCGGGACTAGCGGGAGCAGCTCCTACAATGAGCAGTTCTTC.

The V and J genes are TRBV4-1 and TRBJ2-7; the D is unclear. There are 13 residues in the CDR3. Germline V gives CDR1 MGHRA, CDR2 YSYEKL. Trimming left V 1 base short and J 3 bases short, with 7 bases between. The CDR3 region is CASSQASYYEQYF. The CDR3 DNA is TGCGCCAGCAGCCAAGCGAGTTACTACGAGCAGTACTTC.

This chain links TRBV20-1 with TRBJ1-1; TRBD1 is a possible D gene (6 bases). CDR3 length: 17 residues. Germline V gene sequence: CDR1 DFQATT, CDR2 SNEGSKA (reference sequence). The V end was cut by 4 bases, the J end by 8 bases, with 29 bases between. CDR3 in amino acids: CSATRNRVILTSPEAFF. The CDR3 region has the DNA TGCAGTGCTACTAGAAACAGGGTCATCCTTACATCTCCCGAAGCTTTCTTT.

This clonotype showed up many times. V gene TRBV29-1 combines with J gene TRBJ2-3; D remains unclear. Germline CDR1 is SQVTM and CDR2 is ANQGSEA. The CDR3 sequence is 11 residues long. V dropped 4 bases and J dropped 7 bases, with 9 bases sitting between them. The CDR3 sequence is CSVADPYTQYF. The CDR3 DNA reads as TGCAGCGTTGCGGATCCGTATACGCAGTATTTT.

This clonotype occurred many times. The chain employs TRBV20-1 and TRBJ2-5; TRBD1 matches at 8 bases. V shed 5 bases and J 4 bases; nucleotides not matched to a gene: 9. Per the germline V gene, CDR1 is DFQATT and CDR2 is SNEGSKA (reference sequence). This CDR3 has 14 amino acids. This CDR3 reads CSARYRGKRETQYF. In nucleotides, the CDR3 is TGCAGTGCTCGATACAGGGGGAAGCGAGAGACCCAGTACTTC.

This CDR3 reads CASNLSPGPYQETQYF. CDR3 sequence (DNA): TGCGCCAGCAACCTCTCTCCGGGTCCGTACCAAGAGACCCAGTACTTC. V is TRBV5-1 and J is TRBJ2-5; D remains unclear. V was pared by 6 bases and J by 0 bases, with 18 bases between. Germline values: CDR1 SGHRS, CDR2 YFSETQ. The CDR3 contains 16 residues.

The table lists this clonotype with a few counts. The rearrangement joins TRBV12-3 or TRBV12-4 to TRBJ1-1, with a possible D match to TRBD1 (6 bases). Between the trimmed V and J ends, which lost 6 bases and 3 bases, there was a span of 14 bases. The CDR3 length is 14 residues. The CDR3 coding sequence is TGTGCCAGCAGCTTCACAGGGATTGACACTGAAGCTTTCTTT. It specifies CASSFTGIDTEAFF.

The rearrangement uses TRBV18 and TRBJ1-5; D gene ambiguous. V gave up 1 base and J gave up 5 bases, with 6 bases separating them. Germline-derived CDR1 and CDR2 are KGHSH and LQKENI. This CDR3 is 13 amino acids long. CDR3 sequence (DNA): TGTGCCAGCTCACCACGGGCAGATCAGCCCCAGCATTTT. Protein product: CASSPRADQPQHF.

This clonotype was seen many times. This chain connects TRBV3-1 to TRBJ2-2; D gene unclear. This CDR3 contains 15 residues. Germline CDR1 is LGHDT and CDR2 is YNNKEL (reference sequence). The V end was cut by 1 base, the J end by 6 bases, with 12 bases between. CDR3 DNA: TGTGCCAGCAGCCAAGGCCCTATGGGGTCCGGGGAGCTGTTTTTT. It specifies CASSQGPMGSGELFF.